One sample yielded the 4 T cell receptor beta chains listed below, sequenced in a study of shared clonotypes between healthy human individuals. Assay: immunoSEQ multiplex PCR; the TCRdb copy retains only in-frame clones and omits some. The sample has hundreds of thousands of clones, around 77% seen once. The sequenced sample consisted of PBMCs. The receptors here all came from a woman aged 40-49 years in good health. Some clones in this sample may be carry-over from other donors' samples.

This chain uses TRBV10-3 with TRBJ2-1; 11 positions match TRBD2. CDR1 is ENHRY, CDR2 SYGVKD, per germline. This CDR3 region has 14 residues. Trimming cost V 9 bases and J 0 bases; bases outside gene matches: 1. The CDR3 coding sequence is TGTGCCATTGGGACTAGCGGCTCCTACAATGAGCAGTTCTTC. Translating gives CAIGTSGSYNEQFF.

About this clone itself: A read error may account for a junction end that differs from germline. This sequence joins TRBV29-1 and TRBJ1-3; no definite D call. The CDR3 contains 13 residues. CDR1 and CDR2 from the germline V gene are SQVTM and ANQGSEA. Here the CDR3 DNA reads TGCAACGTTAGCCTACACTCTGGAAACACCATATATTTT. It codes for CNVSLHSGNTIYF.

This chain joins TRBV27 and TRBJ2-3, with D tentatively TRBD1 (6 bases). This CDR3 comprises 16 residues. The germline V gene encodes CDR1 MNHEY and CDR2 SMNVEV (reference sequence). Between the trimmed V and J ends, which lost 5 bases and 0 bases, there was a span of 15 bases. The CDR3 spells CASSIYRERSTDTQYF. The CDR3 DNA is TGTGCCAGCAGTATATACAGGGAGAGGAGCACAGATACGCAGTATTTT.

V gene TRBV7-9 combines with J gene TRBJ1-2; D not certain. The germline gives CDR1 SEHNR, CDR2 FQNEAQ (reference sequence). V was pared by 0 bases and J by 2 bases, with 7 bases between. CDR3 length equals 14 residues. The CDR3 sequence: CASSLAYGNYGYTF. The CDR3, as DNA: TGTGCCAGCAGCTTAGCTTACGGGAACTATGGCTACACCTTC.